The next 32 T cell receptor beta chains were all read from a single sample in a study of human T cells and chemical hapten exposure. TCRdb called the RACE reads again in MiXCR, with one record for every CDR3 protein. The sample has 350,000 to 450,000 distinct CDR3 sequences, 5% to 6.5% seen once. The time point was: pre-sensitization, week 0. Treatment denoted: therapeutic diphenylcyclopropenone sensitization with weekly scalp DPC. The sequencing used whole blood, collected in connection with sensitization to the hapten diphenylcyclopropenone (DPC). Source of these receptors: a woman between 50 and 59 years old with alopecia areata. Some clones in this sample may be carry-over from other donors' samples.

Notes on this clonotype: One junction end does not reproduce the germline sequence, and a read error may be involved. The chain links TRBV7-2 to TRBJ1-5; D is undetermined. CDR1 and CDR2 (germline): SGHTA, FQGNSA. The CDR3 is 13 amino acids. The CDR3 bases are TGTGCCAGCAGCTTATTACCGGATCAACCCCAGCATTTT. Protein sequence: CASSLLPDQPQHF.

The chain carries TRBV24-1 and TRBJ2-7; no clear D gene. Per germline, CDR1 KGHDR and CDR2 SFDVKD. Trimming shortened V by 11 bases and J by 3 bases, and 16 bases separated the two germline ends. This CDR3 has 13 amino acids. CDR3 sequence: CARIGFLDYEQYF. For the CDR3, the DNA is TGTGCCAGGATCGGATTTCTGGACTACGAGCAGTACTTC.

This clonotype was detected many times. DNA of the CDR3: TGCAGTGCTAGAACGGGGGGAAGCACAGATACGCAGTATTTT. The encoded protein is CSARTGGSTDTQYF. The chain employs TRBV20-1 and TRBJ2-3; 7 bases map to TRBD2. CDR1 DFQATT and CDR2 SNEGSKA come from the germline V gene (reference sequence). This CDR3 region has 14 residues. Unmatched junction bases numbered 2, after V lost 2 bases and J lost 0 bases.

This clonotype came up a few times. This chain links TRBV7-3 with TRBJ2-3; 11 bases are a match to TRBD2. V was clipped by 5 bases and J by 0 bases; unmatched bases: 10. This CDR3 region has 18 residues. Germline V gene lookup returns CDR1 SGHTA and CDR2 FQGTGA. The CDR3 sequence: CASSPGLAGAFSTDTQYF. The CDR3, as DNA: TGTGCCAGCAGCCCCGGACTAGCGGGCGCCTTTAGCACAGATACGCAGTATTTT.

This clonotype was seen repeatedly, ten times or more. The chain recombines TRBV9 with TRBJ2-3, with no clear D. The CDR3 loop spans 15 amino acids. Germline CDR1 reads SGDLS; CDR2 reads YYNGEE. Between the trimmed V and J ends, which lost 4 bases and 2 bases, there was a span of 14 bases. The CDR3 DNA reads as TGTGCCAGCAGCTTAGCACCCCGGCCCACAGATACGCAGTATTTT. Its translation is CASSLAPRPTDTQYF.

In this sample, this clonotype turned up many times. The V call is TRBV20-1, the J call TRBJ2-1; the match to TRBD2 covers 9 bases. V trimming: 5 bases; J trimming: 9 bases; junction bases outside the gene matches: 11. Germline lookup yields CDR1 DFQATT and CDR2 SNEGSKA (reference sequence). This CDR3 has 14 amino acids. This CDR3 is CSAPPGGRATEQFF. The CDR3 DNA is TGCAGTGCTCCACCGGGCGGGAGGGCCACTGAGCAGTTCTTC.

This clonotype was seen a handful of times. V usage is TRBV2 and J usage is TRBJ2-3; D is possibly TRBD1 (6 bases). Between the trimmed V and J ends, which lost 8 bases and 0 bases, there was a span of 15 bases. CDR3 size: 15 residues. Germline V gene lookup returns CDR1 SNHLY and CDR2 FYNNEI. CDR3 in DNA: TGTGCCAGCGTAGACGTGGGGGCCAGCACAGATACGCAGTATTTT. Translating gives CASVDVGASTDTQYF.

The V gene is TRBV20-1, the J gene TRBJ2-7; the D gene is possibly TRBD1 (5 bases). Germline-derived CDR1 and CDR2 are DFQATT and SNEGSKA (reference sequence). V lost 0 bases, J lost 4 bases, and 10 bases lay in between. This CDR3 is built from 13 residues. As DNA, the CDR3 is TGCAGTGCTAGAGATGGGGCAGGTTACGAGCAGTACTTC. This sequence encodes CSARDGAGYEQYF.

This chain connects TRBV29-1 to TRBJ2-1; D is ambiguous. The germline V gene encodes CDR1 SQVTM and CDR2 ANQGSEA. This CDR3 region has 15 residues. The V end was cut by 1 base, the J end by 7 bases, with 17 bases between. CDR3 DNA sequence: TGCAGCGTTGAAGGGGGTCTTACGGTGGGAAATGAGCAGTTCTTC. Its protein product is CSVEGGLTVGNEQFF.

This clonotype was counted ten times or more. The chain joins TRBV12-3 or TRBV12-4 to TRBJ2-7; no clear D gene. Trimming removed 3 bases at V and 4 bases at J, with 7 bases between. The CDR3 spans 12 residues. CDR3 in DNA: TGTGCCAGCAGTTTTACCGTGTACGAGCAGTACTTC. Translating gives CASSFTVYEQYF.

This clonotype was recorded a few times. This rearrangement joins TRBV3-1 to TRBJ1-1, with D possibly TRBD1 on 5 matching bases. CDR1 and CDR2 (germline): LGHDT, YNNKEL (reference sequence). V was pared by 3 bases and J by 7 bases, with 12 bases between. The CDR3 contains 13 residues. The CDR3 loop is CASSHGGAIEAFF. CDR3 in DNA: TGTGCCAGCAGCCACGGTGGGGCAATTGAAGCTTTCTTT.

This clonotype was counted between two and nine times. The V and J genes are TRBV20-1 and TRBJ1-5, with TRBD1 as a possible D gene (6 bases). CDR3 size: 15 residues. With 3 bases removed from V and 3 bases from J, the gap between germline ends came to 15 bases. Per germline, CDR1 DFQATT and CDR2 SNEGSKA (reference sequence). The CDR3 DNA reads TGCAGTGCTAGGGCGACAACAGGGACCAATCAGCCCCAGCATTTT. Amino acids: CSARATTGTNQPQHF.

This clonotype has more than one count but fewer than ten. The chain carries TRBV10-3 and TRBJ1-2; TRBD1 matches 8 bases. Germline CDR1 reads ENHRY; CDR2 reads SYGVKD. There are 16 residues in the CDR3. V was pared by 9 bases and J by 2 bases, with 14 bases of the junction left unmatched. The CDR3 protein is CAISSSDRGTNYGYTF. The CDR3 DNA follows: TGTGCCATTTCCTCCTCAGACAGGGGAACAAACTATGGCTACACCTTC.

The chain couples TRBV28 to TRBJ1-5; 9 positions agree with TRBD1. This CDR3 is 22 amino acids long. With V trimmed by 5 bases and J by 0 bases, 23 bases remained unmatched. Per the germline V gene, CDR1 is MDHEN and CDR2 is SYDVKM. The CDR3 loop reads CASSHSIPGTGIRAHSNQPQHF. CDR3 in DNA: TGTGCCAGCAGTCACAGTATCCCCGGGACAGGGATCCGGGCCCATAGCAATCAGCCCCAGCATTTT.

This clonotype was seen ten or more times. V usage is TRBV5-1 and J usage is TRBJ2-6, with D perhaps TRBD1 (5 bases). Germline assignment: CDR1 SGHRS and CDR2 YFSETQ. The CDR3 has 17 amino acids. Between the trimmed V and J ends, which lost 7 bases and 0 bases, there was a span of 17 bases. The CDR3: CASSPRAASSGANVLTF. The CDR3 nucleotides read TGCGCCAGCTCCCCCAGGGCCGCGAGCTCTGGGGCCAACGTCCTGACTTTC.

Ten or more counts support this clonotype. The rearrangement uses TRBV7-2 and TRBJ2-3; D ambiguous. The CDR3 covers 16 residues. Germline assignment: CDR1 SGHTA and CDR2 FQGNSA. The V end lost 5 bases, the J end lost 0 bases, and 15 bases lay between the germline ends. The CDR3 protein is CASSLLGIASTDTQYF. In DNA, the CDR3 is TGTGCCAGCAGCCTCCTCGGAATTGCCAGCACAGATACGCAGTATTTT.

This chain links TRBV6-5 with TRBJ1-1, with D possibly matching TRBD1 (5 bases). The CDR3 spans 15 residues. Germline V CDR1 and CDR2: MNHEY, SVGAGI. V was shortened by 5 bases and J by 1 base, with 14 bases between the two germline ends. CDR3 in DNA: TGTGCCAGCAGTCCCCTGGGACGGTCGAACACTGAAGCTTTCTTT. Translated: CASSPLGRSNTEAFF.

This clonotype came up many times. The V gene is TRBV20-1, the J gene TRBJ2-7; 8 bases are a match to TRBD2. Germline CDR1 reads DFQATT; CDR2 reads SNEGSKA (reference sequence). Trimming cost V 3 bases and J 4 bases; bases outside gene matches: 8. This CDR3 region has 14 residues. This CDR3 reads CSARGKRETYEQYF. Here the CDR3 DNA reads TGCAGTGCTAGGGGCAAGCGGGAGACTTACGAGCAGTACTTC.

The V gene is TRBV3-1, the J gene TRBJ1-1; D gene uncertain. This CDR3 region has 13 residues. The V and J ends lost 4 bases and 4 bases respectively, with 10 bases between them. Germline loops: CDR1 LGHDT, CDR2 YNNKEL (reference sequence). In DNA, the CDR3 is TGTGCCAGCAGCCCTCTTCGGGGCACTGAAGCTTTCTTT. Protein sequence: CASSPLRGTEAFF.

This clonotype was counted only a few times. This chain connects TRBV28 to TRBJ2-7; 9 nucleotides align to TRBD2. V was clipped by 7 bases and J by 6 bases; unmatched bases: 10. Germline CDR1 MDHEN, CDR2 SYDVKM. The CDR3 is made up of 14 amino acids. The CDR3 sequence: CASNHQREVFEQYF. For the CDR3, the DNA is TGTGCCAGCAATCATCAGCGGGAGGTATTCGAGCAGTACTTC.

In its sample, this clonotype was seen a few times. The rearrangement uses TRBV11-2 and TRBJ2-7, with D perhaps TRBD1 (6 bases). Per germline, CDR1 SGHAT and CDR2 FQNNGV. CDR3 length: 15 residues. V gave up 1 base and J gave up 0 bases, with 10 bases separating them. The DNA for the CDR3 is TGTGCCAGCAGCTTAGTCTGGGACAACTCCTACGAGCAGTACTTC. Amino acids: CASSLVWDNSYEQYF.

At least ten counts were recorded for this clonotype. The chain links TRBV7-9 to TRBJ2-5; 9 bases align to TRBD1. The CDR3 is 14 amino acids. Germline CDR1 SEHNR, CDR2 FQNEAQ (reference sequence). The V gene end was trimmed by 4 bases and the J gene end by 6 bases; junction bases not matched to a gene: 6. CDR3: CASSSTGGGKTQYF. The CDR3 DNA sequence: TGTGCCAGCAGCTCAACAGGGGGCGGAAAGACCCAGTACTTC.

This clonotype was counted many times. V is TRBV21-1 and J is TRBJ2-5; TRBD1, as called in the table, went unchecked against the DNA. TRBV21-1 is a pseudogene segment. The CDR3 spans 14 residues. CDR3 in amino acids: CASKLPGQEEDQYF. The CDR3 DNA follows: TGTGCCAGCAAACTTCCGGGACAGGAGGAAGACCAGTACTTC.

This clonotype was seen at least ten times. V is TRBV18 and J is TRBJ2-2; 9 nucleotides match TRBD2. Trimming at V came to 6 bases and at J to 5 bases, leaving 10 bases not matched to a gene. The germline V gene has CDR1 KGHSH and CDR2 LQKENI. The CDR3 runs to 16 residues. The DNA of the CDR3 is TGTGCCAGCTCCGTTAATAGCGGGAGTTCTACCGGGGAGCTGTTTTTT. It codes for CASSVNSGSSTGELFF.

This clonotype was recorded many times. V usage is TRBV12-3 or TRBV12-4 and J usage is TRBJ2-7, with 8 bases that match TRBD2. Trimming took 6 bases from V and 0 from J; bases not matched to a gene: 7. CDR3 length: 15 amino acids. Written as DNA, the CDR3 is TGTGCCAGCAGCCCGACTAGCGATAGCTCCTACGAGCAGTACTTC. It is translated as CASSPTSDSSYEQYF.

This clonotype was picked up a small number of times. The chain couples TRBV6-5 to TRBJ1-1; possible D gene TRBD1, 6 bases. Trimming shortened V by 5 bases and J by 5 bases, and 15 bases separated the two germline ends. The germline V gene has CDR1 MNHEY and CDR2 SVGAGI. The CDR3 totals 14 residues. The CDR3 sequence: CASSEQGWATEAFF. The CDR3 nucleotides read TGTGCCAGCAGTGAACAGGGATGGGCAACTGAAGCTTTCTTT.

This clonotype occurred a few times. This rearrangement joins TRBV28 to TRBJ2-5, with D hard to call. CDR1 is MDHEN and CDR2 is SYDVKM in the germline V gene. The CDR3 consists of 13 residues. V lost 5 bases to trimming and J lost 3 bases, with 10 bases between them. CDR3 sequence: CASSSPQEETQYF. CDR3 in DNA: TGTGCCAGCAGTAGCCCGCAGGAAGAGACCCAGTACTTC.

This clonotype appeared many times. The chain is built from TRBV18 and TRBJ2-1; the D gene is possibly TRBD2 (6 bases). In germline, CDR1 is KGHSH, CDR2 LQKENI. CDR3 size: 15 residues. Between the trimmed V and J ends, which lost 3 bases and 4 bases, there was a span of 13 bases. This CDR3 reads CASSPGTGGYNEQFF. The CDR3 nucleotides read TGTGCCAGCTCACCCGGTACCGGGGGTTACAATGAGCAGTTCTTC.

This clonotype was recorded many times. The chain links TRBV9 to TRBJ2-7; D may correspond to TRBD1 or TRBD2 (5 bases each). The CDR3 runs to 14 residues. Trimming stripped 1 base from V and 1 base from J, with 9 bases between. Germline lookup yields CDR1 SGDLS and CDR2 YYNGEE. The CDR3 bases are TGTGCCAGCAGCGTATCAGGGAGATCCTACGAGCAGTACTTC. The encoded protein is CASSVSGRSYEQYF.

This clonotype was detected a few times. The chain couples TRBV7-9 to TRBJ1-5, with D maybe TRBD1 (6 bases). The CDR3 runs 15 residues. V lost 2 bases and J lost 5, with 13 bases in between. The germline CDR1 and CDR2 sequences are SEHNR and FQNEAQ (reference sequence). CDR3 sequence reads: CASSLPGDGYQPQHF. In DNA, the CDR3 is TGTGCCAGCAGCTTACCAGGGGATGGCTATCAGCCCCAGCATTTT.

This clonotype was observed many times. J is TRBJ2-7 and V is TRBV6-1; tentatively, D is TRBD1 (7 bases). CDR3 length: 12 residues. CDR1 is MNHNS, CDR2 SASEGT, per germline. V lost 6 bases, J lost 6 bases, and 12 bases lay in between. The CDR3 DNA reads as TGTGCCAGCAGACGACAGGGAGGCGAGCAGTACTTC. This sequence encodes CASRRQGGEQYF.

This clonotype was found a few times. V usage is TRBV6-1 and J usage is TRBJ1-5, with a possible D match to TRBD1 (5 bases). The germline V gene has CDR1 MNHNS and CDR2 SASEGT. The V end was cut by 4 bases, the J end by 9 bases, with 13 bases between. The CDR3 covers 13 residues. The DNA of the CDR3 is TGTGCCAGCAGTGTACAGGAAGATAGGCCCCAGCATTTT. Protein: CASSVQEDRPQHF.